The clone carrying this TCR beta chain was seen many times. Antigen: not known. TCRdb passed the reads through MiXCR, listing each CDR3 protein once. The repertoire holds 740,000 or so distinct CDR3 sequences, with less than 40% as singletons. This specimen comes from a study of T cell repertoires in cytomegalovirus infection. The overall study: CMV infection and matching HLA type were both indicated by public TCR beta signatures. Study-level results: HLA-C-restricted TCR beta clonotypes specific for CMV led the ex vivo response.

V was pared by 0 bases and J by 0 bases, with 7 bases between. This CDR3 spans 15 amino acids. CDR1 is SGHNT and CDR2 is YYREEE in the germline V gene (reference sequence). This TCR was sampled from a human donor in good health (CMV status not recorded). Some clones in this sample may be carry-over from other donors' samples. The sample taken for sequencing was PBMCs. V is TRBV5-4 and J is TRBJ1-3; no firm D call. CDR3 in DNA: TGTGCCAGCAGCTTGGGGACGGCCTCTGGAAACACCATATATTTT. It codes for CASSLGTASGNTIYF.